This TCR beta chain was observed in a study of cytomegalovirus exposure and HLA in healthy donors. Overall study findings and caveats: Near-uniform donor sequencing depth was presumed by presence/absence analyses.

Regarding this clone: What it recognizes is unknown.

A multiplex PCR was run with 60 Vbeta primers and 13 Jbeta primers. The repertoire was sequenced with immunoSEQ multiplex PCR; TCRdb's copy has only in-frame clones and lacks some. Of over 80,000 clones in the sample, about four fifths are singletons; the top ten hold about 5%. The clonotype originates from a man aged 40-50 years in good health and CMV-seropositive. Sequenced input: PBMCs.

DNA of the CDR3: TGTGCCAGCAGTTCACAGGGGGCTATATACGAGCAGTACTTC. Translating it yields CASSSQGAIYEQYF. The rearrangement joins TRBV27 to TRBJ2-7; the match to TRBD1 covers 9 bases. V lost 4 bases to trimming and J lost 4 bases; unmatched junction nucleotides: 5. Germline V gene lookup returns CDR1 MNHEY and CDR2 SMNVEV (reference sequence). The CDR3 totals 14 residues.